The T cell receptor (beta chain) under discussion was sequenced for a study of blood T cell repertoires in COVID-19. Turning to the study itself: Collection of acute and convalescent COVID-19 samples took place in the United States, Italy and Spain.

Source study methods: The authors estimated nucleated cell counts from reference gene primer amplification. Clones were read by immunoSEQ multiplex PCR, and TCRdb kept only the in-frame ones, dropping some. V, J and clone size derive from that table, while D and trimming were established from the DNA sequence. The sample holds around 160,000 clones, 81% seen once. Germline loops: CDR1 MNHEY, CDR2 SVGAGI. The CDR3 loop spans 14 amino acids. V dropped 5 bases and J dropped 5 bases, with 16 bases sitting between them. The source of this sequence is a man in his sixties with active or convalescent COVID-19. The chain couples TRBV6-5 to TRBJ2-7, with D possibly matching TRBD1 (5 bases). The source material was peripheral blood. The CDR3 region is CASSRPPGFHEQYF. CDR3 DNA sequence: TGTGCCAGCAGTCGCCCTCCAGGGTTCCACGAGCAGTACTTC.